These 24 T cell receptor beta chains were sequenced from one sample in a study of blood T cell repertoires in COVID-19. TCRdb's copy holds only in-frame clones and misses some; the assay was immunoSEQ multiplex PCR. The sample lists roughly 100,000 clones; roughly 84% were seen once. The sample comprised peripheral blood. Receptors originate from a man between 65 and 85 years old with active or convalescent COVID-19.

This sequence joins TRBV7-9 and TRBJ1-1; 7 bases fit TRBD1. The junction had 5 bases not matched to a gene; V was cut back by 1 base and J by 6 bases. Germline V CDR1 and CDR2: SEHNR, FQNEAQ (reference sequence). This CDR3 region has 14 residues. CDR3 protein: CASSLDRGPAEAFF. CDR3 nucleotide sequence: TGTGCCAGCAGCTTAGATAGGGGGCCCGCTGAAGCTTTCTTT.

As DNA, the CDR3 is TGTGCCAGCAGTTACTCGGAGAGCACAGATACGCAGTATTTT. Protein product: CASSYSESTDTQYF. V and J are TRBV6-5 and TRBJ2-3; no reliable D call. V was clipped by 0 bases and J by 0 bases, with 4 bases between them. Germline CDR1 MNHEY, CDR2 SVGAGI. The CDR3 contains 14 residues.

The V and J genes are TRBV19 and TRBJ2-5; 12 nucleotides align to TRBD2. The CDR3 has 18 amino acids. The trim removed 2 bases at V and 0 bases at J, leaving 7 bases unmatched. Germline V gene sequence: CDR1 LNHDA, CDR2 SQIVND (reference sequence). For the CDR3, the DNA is TGTGCCAGTAGTATATCTCCCGGACTAGCGGGGTACCAAGAGACCCAGTACTTC. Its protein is CASSISPGLAGYQETQYF.

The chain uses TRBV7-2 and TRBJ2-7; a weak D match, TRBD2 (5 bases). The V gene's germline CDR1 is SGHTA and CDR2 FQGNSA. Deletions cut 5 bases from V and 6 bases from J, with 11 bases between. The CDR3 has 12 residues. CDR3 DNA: TGTGCCAGCAGCATAACTAGAGCCGAGCAGTACTTC. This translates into CASSITRAEQYF.

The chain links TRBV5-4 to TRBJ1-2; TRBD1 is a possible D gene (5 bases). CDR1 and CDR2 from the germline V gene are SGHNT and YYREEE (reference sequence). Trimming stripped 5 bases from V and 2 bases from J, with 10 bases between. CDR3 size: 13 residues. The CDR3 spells CASSDRWNYGYTF. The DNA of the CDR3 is TGTGCCAGCAGTGACAGATGGAACTATGGCTACACCTTC.

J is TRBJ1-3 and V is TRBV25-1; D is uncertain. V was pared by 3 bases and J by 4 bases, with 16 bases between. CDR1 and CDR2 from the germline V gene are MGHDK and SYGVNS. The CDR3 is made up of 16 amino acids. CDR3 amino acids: CASSDSRPLGGNTIYF. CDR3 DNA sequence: TGTGCCAGCAGTGATTCTCGGCCCCTGGGCGGAAACACCATATATTTT.

In DNA form, the CDR3 reads TGCGCCAGCAGCCAAGGAGGGGGGTCGGACAGGAATACCTACGAGCAGTACTTC. Translated: CASSQGGGSDRNTYEQYF. This chain links TRBV4-1 with TRBJ2-7; tentatively, D is TRBD1 (7 bases). V was trimmed by 1 base and J by 2 bases, leaving 21 bases between them. CDR1 is MGHRA and CDR2 is YSYEKL in the germline V gene. The CDR3 runs to 18 residues.

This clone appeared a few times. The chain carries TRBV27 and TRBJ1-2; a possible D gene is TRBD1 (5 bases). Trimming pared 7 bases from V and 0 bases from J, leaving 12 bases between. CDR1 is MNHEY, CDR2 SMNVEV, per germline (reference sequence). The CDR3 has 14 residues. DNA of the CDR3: TGTGCCAGCACCGACAGTGGATCTAACTATGGCTACACCTTC. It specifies CASTDSGSNYGYTF.

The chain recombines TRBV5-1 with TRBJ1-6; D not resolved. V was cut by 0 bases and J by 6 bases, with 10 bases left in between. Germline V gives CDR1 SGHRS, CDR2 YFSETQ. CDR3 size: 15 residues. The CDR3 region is CASSLAGLSNSPLHF. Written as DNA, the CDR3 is TGCGCCAGCAGCTTGGCCGGACTGAGTAATTCACCCCTCCACTTT.

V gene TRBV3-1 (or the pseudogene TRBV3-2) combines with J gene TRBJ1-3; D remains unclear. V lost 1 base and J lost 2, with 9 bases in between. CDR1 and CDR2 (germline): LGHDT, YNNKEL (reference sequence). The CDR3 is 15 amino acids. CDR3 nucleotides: TGTGCCAGCAGCCAAGGGAGGTCCCCTGGAAACACCATATATTTT. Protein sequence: CASSQGRSPGNTIYF.

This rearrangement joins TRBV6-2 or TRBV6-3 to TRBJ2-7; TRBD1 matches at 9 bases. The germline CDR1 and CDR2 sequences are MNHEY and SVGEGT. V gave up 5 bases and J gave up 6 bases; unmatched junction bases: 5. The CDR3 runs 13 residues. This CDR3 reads CASSLLTGGEQYF. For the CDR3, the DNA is TGTGCCAGCAGTCTCCTGACAGGGGGCGAGCAGTACTTC.

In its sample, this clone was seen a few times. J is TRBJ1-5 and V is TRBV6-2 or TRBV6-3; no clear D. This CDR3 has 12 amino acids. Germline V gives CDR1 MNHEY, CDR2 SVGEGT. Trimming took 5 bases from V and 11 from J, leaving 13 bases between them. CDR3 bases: TGTGCCAGCAGTCATAAGTACGGGGCCCAGCATTTT. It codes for CASSHKYGAQHF.

DNA for the CDR3: TGCGCCAGCAGTCAACCTGGGTCCCTAGACAGGAGGTCCTGGGGGCAGTACTTC. Translation gives CASSQPGSLDRRSWGQYF. This chain joins TRBV23-1 and TRBJ2-7, with a weak D call TRBD1 (6 bases). TRBV23-1 is an open reading frame whose function is uncertain. The CDR3 sequence is 18 residues long. V lost 2 bases and J lost 9, with 29 bases in between.

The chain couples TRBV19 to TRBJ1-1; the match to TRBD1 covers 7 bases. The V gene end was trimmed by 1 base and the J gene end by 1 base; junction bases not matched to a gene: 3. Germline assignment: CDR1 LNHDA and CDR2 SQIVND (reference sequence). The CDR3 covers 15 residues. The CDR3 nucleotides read TGTGCCAGTAGTATAGTAGGGGGCAAGAACACTGAAGCTTTCTTT. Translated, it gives CASSIVGGKNTEAFF.

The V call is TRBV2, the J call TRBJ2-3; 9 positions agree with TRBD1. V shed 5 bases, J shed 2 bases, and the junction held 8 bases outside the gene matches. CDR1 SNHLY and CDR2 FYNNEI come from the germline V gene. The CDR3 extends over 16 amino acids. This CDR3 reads CASSPKNRGLTDTQYF. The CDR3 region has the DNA TGTGCCAGCAGTCCTAAAAACAGGGGGCTCACAGATACGCAGTATTTT.

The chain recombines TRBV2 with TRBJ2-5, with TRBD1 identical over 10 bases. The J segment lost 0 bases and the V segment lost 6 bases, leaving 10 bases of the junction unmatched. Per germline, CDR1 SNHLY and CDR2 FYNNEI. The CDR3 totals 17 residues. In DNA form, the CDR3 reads TGTGCCAGCAGCCGGGACAGGGGATCGGGCAACCAAGAGACCCAGTACTTC. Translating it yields CASSRDRGSGNQETQYF.

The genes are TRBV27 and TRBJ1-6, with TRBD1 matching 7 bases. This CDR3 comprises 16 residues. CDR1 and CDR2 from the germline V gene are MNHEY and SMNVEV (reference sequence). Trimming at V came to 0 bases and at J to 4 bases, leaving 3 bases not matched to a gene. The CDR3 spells CASSLSTGSYNSPLHF. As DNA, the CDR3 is TGTGCCAGCAGTTTATCGACAGGGTCTTATAATTCACCCCTCCACTTT.

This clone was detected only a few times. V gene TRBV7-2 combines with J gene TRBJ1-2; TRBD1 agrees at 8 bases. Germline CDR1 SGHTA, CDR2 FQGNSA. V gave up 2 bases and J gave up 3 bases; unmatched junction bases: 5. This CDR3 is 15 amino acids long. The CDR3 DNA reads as TGTGCCAGCAGCTTACGGACAGGGTTCGACTATGGCTACACCTTC. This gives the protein CASSLRTGFDYGYTF.

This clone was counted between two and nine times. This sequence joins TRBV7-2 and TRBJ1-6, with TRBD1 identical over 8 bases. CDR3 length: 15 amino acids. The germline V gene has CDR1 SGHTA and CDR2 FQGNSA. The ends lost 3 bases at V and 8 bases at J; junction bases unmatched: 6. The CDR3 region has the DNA TGTGCCAGCAGCTTGTCGACAGGGGTGGATTCACCCCTCCACTTT. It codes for CASSLSTGVDSPLHF.

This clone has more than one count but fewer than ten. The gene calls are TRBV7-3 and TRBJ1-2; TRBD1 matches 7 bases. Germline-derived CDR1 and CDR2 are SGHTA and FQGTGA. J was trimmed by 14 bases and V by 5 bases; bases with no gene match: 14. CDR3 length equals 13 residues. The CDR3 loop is CASSPTSGGVLTF. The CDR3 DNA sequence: TGTGCCAGCAGCCCAACCTCAGGGGGTGTACTAACCTTC.

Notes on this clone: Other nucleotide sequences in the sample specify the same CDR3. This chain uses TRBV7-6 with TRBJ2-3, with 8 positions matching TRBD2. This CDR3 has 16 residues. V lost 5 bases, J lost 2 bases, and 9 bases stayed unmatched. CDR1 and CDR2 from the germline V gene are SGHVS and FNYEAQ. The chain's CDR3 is CASSPTGGGLTDTQYF. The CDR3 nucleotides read TGTGCCAGCAGCCCTACAGGCGGGGGGCTCACAGATACGCAGTATTTT.

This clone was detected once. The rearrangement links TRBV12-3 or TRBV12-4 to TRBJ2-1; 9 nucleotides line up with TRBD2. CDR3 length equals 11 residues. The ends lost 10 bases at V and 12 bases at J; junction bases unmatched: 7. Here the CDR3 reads CATSSGEGQFF. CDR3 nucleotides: TGTGCCACCTCTAGCGGGGAGGGGCAGTTCTTC.

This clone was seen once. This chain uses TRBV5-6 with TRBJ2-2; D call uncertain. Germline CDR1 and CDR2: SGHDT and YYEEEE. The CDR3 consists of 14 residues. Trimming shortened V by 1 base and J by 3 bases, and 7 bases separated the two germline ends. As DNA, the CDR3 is TGTGCCAGCAGCTTGACGCCGGACACCGGGGAGCTGTTTTTT. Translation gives CASSLTPDTGELFF. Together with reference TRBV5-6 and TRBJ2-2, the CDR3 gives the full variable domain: DAGVTQSPTHLIKTRGQQVTLRCSPKSGHDTVSWYQQALGQGPQFIFQYYEEEERQRGNFPDRFSGHQFPNYSSELNVNALLLGDSALYLCASSLTPDTGELFFGEGSRLTVL.

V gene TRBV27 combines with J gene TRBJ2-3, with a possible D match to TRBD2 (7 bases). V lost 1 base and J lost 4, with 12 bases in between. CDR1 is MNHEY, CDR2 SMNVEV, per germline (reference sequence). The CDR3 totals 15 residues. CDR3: CASSLLGGRSDTQYF. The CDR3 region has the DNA TGTGCCAGCAGTTTATTGGGGGGGCGCTCAGATACGCAGTATTTT.